Listed below are T cell receptor beta chains from one sample, sequenced in a study of identical twins. TCRdb ran MiXCR on the 5' RACE reads and lists one entry per CDR3 protein. Seen here are 1.5 million to 2 million distinct CDR3 sequences, roughly a third observed once, and the top ten hold around 0.25%. Sample: cord blood. The receptors were sampled from a newborn girl in good health. CDR3s include the opening cysteine and the closing phenylalanine or tryptophan. Each record gives: V gene, D gene, CDR3 length, J gene, CDR3 protein. The D gene is left open where the match is weak.

TRBV5-1	NA	16	NA	CASSLAVTMGQHEQYF
TRBV4-1	NA	14	TRBJ1-1	CASSQVPVNTEAFF
TRBV5-1	NA	14	TRBJ2-7	CASTQWASSYEQYF
TRBV7-2	NA	13	TRBJ1-5	CASSLVAGDPQHF
TRBV11-2	NA	16	TRBJ2-1	CASSLGKGTSYNEQFF
TRBV12-3/TRBV12-4	NA	15	TRBJ2-7	CASSFEEGPHYEQYF
TRBV4-2	TRBD2	16	TRBJ2-7	CASSRGLAGDLSEQYF
TRBV7-9	NA	13	TRBJ1-1	CASSYDWNTEAFF
TRBV5-1	NA	15	TRBJ1-6	CASSFDRMYNSPLHF
TRBV3-1	NA	13	TRBJ1-2	CASSHTDNYGYTF
TRBV4-1	TRBD2	15	TRBJ2-7	CASSLLLAGTYEQYF
TRBV20-1	NA	12	TRBJ1-3	CSARDGGNTIYF
TRBV5-1	TRBD2	17	TRBJ2-1	CASSLATSGRTSNEQFF
TRBV7-8	NA	14	TRBJ1-1	CASSLISRNTEAFF
TRBV20-1	NA	14	TRBJ2-4	CSPESGATYNEQYF
TRBV6-6	NA	15	TRBJ2-7	CASSYYQGKGYEQYF
TRBV7-7	NA	14	TRBJ2-3	CASSPGFFTDTQYF
TRBV20-1	TRBD2	15	TRBJ2-1	CSAVISGRDYNEQFF
TRBV7-2	NA	15	TRBJ2-1	CASSLERAAYNEQFF
TRBV2	TRBD2	17	TRBJ2-5	CASSEPILAGGGDEQYF
TRBV3-1	NA	15	TRBJ1-1	CASSQETAGGPEAFF
TRBV28	NA	14	TRBJ2-2	CASSLLGEVGELFF
TRBV6-6	TRBD2	17	TRBJ2-1	CASSYSMGGSSYNEQFF
TRBV18	NA	11	TRBJ2-7	CASSQGAEQYF
TRBV24-1	NA	14	TRBJ2-3	CATSEPATGDTQYF
TRBV24-1	NA	13	TRBJ2-7	CATSAGPRYEQYF
TRBV6-6	TRBD1	13	TRBJ1-6	CASKTGVNSPLHF
TRBV20-1	NA	16	TRBJ2-5	CSARDRVYGTLKTQYF
TRBV4-1	NA	15	NA	CASSQFGLATNEQYF
TRBV7-2	NA	12	TRBJ1-1	CASSLAGFAAFF
TRBV7-9	TRBD1	14	TRBJ1-1	CASSPGQGAAEAFF
TRBV20-1	NA	15	TRBJ1-2	CSAGSRVSLNYGYTF
TRBV4-2	TRBD2	16	TRBJ2-2	CASSLSSGSVTGELFF
TRBV28	NA	14	TRBJ2-5	CASSLWGYGETQYF
TRBV2	TRBD1	16	TRBJ2-3	CASSEVGTGLGDTQYF
TRBV27	NA	12	TRBJ2-4	CRPACWIRGQYF
TRBV5-1	TRBD2	16	TRBJ2-7	CASSLGLAGGWYEQYF
TRBV2	TRBD2	15	TRBJ2-5	CASSQRGLAGETQYF
TRBV2	NA	15	TRBJ2-1	CASSTLDRDYNEQFF
TRBV12-3/TRBV12-4	NA	13	TRBJ2-7	CASSLGPASEQYF
TRBV14	NA	12	TRBJ2-5	CASSQNGETQYF
TRBV25-1	NA	15	TRBJ2-1	CASSVSDRTNNEQFF
TRBV4-1	NA	14	TRBJ1-2	CASSAPGTNYGYTF
TRBV2	NA	15	TRBJ1-4	CASSEVRGSNEKLFF
TRBV5-1	TRBD2	16	TRBJ2-1	CASSLAFTGGADEQFF
TRBV5-1	TRBD2	20	TRBJ2-1	CASSLAGTRPLMSSYNEQFF
TRBV11-2	TRBD2	16	TRBJ2-1	CASSLAGGRRYNEQFF
TRBV29-1	NA	15	TRBJ2-3	CSVVLGGGLTDTQYF
TRBV29-1	NA	14	TRBJ2-7	CSVIDTGSTYEQYF
TRBV11-2	TRBD2	15	TRBJ2-1	CASSSDSGKTNEQFF
TRBV20-1	TRBD1	13	TRBJ2-1	CSADRVAYNEQFF
TRBV5-4	NA	15	TRBJ1-2	CASSSLLAPSYGYTF
TRBV12-3/TRBV12-4	TRBD1	14	TRBJ2-4	CASSRQGGYNEQYF
TRBV29-1	TRBD1	14	TRBJ2-7	CSSQTGTGPYEQYF
TRBV19	NA	14	TRBJ1-5	CASTPQRSNQPQHF